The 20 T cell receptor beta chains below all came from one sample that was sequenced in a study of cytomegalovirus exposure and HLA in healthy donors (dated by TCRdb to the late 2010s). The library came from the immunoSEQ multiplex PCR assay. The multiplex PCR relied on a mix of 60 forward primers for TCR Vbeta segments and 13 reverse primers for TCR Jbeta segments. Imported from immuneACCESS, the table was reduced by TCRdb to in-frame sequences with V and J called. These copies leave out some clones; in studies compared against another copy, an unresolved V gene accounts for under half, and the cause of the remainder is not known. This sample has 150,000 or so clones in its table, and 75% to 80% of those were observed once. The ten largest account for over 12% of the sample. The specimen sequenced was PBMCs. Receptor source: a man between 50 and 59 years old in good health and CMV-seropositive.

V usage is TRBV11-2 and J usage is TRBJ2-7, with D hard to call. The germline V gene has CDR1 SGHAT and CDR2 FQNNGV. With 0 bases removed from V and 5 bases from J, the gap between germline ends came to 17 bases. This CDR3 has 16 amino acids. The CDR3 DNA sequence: TGTGCCAGCAGCTTAGACCCCCCCAGTATAGCCAACGAGCAGTACGTC. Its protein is CASSLDPPSIANEQYV.

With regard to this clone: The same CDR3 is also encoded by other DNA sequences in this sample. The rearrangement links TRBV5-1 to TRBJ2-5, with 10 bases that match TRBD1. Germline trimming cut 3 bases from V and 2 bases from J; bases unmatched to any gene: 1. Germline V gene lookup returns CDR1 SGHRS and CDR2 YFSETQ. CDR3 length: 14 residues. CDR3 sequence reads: CASSSDRGQETQYF. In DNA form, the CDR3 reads TGCGCCAGCAGCTCGGACAGGGGGCAAGAGACCCAGTACTTC.

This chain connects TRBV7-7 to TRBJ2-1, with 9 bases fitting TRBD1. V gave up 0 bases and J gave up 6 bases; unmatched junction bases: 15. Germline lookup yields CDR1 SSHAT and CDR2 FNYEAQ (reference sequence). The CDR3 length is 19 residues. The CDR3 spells CASSLAGFHGTGRGNEQFF. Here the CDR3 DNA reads TGTGCCAGCAGCTTAGCCGGTTTCCACGGGACAGGGAGAGGCAATGAGCAGTTCTTC.

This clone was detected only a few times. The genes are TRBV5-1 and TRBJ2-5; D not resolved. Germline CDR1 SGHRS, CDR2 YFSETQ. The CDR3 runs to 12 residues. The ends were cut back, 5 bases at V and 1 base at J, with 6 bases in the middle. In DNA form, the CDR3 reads TGCGCCAGCAGACGGAGCCAAGAGACCCAGTACTTC. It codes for CASRRSQETQYF.

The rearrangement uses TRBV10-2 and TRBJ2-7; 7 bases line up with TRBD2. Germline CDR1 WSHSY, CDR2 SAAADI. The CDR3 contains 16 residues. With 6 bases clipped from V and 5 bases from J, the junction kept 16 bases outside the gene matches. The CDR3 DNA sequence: TGCGCCAGCAGGGGGCCCTCTAGCGGATTCGCCCACGAGCAGTACTTC. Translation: CASRGPSSGFAHEQYF.

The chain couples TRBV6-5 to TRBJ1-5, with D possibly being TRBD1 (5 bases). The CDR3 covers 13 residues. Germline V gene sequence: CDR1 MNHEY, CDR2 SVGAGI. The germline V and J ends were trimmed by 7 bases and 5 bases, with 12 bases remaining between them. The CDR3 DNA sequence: TGTGCCAGCAAAGCAGGGCTGGATCAGCCCCAGCATTTT. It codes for CASKAGLDQPQHF.

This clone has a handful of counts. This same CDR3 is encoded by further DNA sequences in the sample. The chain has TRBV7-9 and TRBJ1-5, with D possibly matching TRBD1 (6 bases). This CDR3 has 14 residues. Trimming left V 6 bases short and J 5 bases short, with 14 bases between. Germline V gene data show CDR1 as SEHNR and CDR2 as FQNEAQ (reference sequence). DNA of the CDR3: TGTGCCAGCAGTTCAGGGAAGGGGGATCAGCCCCAGCATTTT. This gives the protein CASSSGKGDQPQHF.

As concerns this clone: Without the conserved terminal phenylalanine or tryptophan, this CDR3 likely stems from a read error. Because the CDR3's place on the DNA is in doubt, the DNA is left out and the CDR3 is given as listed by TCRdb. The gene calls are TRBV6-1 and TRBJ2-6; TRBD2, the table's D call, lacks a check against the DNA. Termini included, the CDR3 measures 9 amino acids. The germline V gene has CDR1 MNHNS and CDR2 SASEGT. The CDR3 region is CASSPRTSG.

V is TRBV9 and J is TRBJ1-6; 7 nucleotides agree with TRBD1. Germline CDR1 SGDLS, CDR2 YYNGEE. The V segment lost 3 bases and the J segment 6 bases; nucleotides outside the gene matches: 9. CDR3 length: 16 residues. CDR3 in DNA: TGTGCCAGCAGCGAGAGACCAGGGGGAGGTAATTCACCCCTCCACTTT. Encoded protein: CASSERPGGGNSPLHF.

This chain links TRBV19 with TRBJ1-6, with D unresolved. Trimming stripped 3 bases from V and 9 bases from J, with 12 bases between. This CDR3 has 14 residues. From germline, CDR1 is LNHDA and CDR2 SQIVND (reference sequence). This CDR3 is CASSMYGRSSPLHF. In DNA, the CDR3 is TGTGCCAGTAGTATGTATGGCAGAAGTTCACCCCTCCACTTT.

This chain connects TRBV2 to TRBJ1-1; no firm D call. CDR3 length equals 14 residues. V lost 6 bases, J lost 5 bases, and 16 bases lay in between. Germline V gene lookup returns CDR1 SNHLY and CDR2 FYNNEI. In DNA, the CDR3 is TGTGCCAGCAGGCTAGCTGTCGCGGGAACTGAAGCTTTCTTT. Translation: CASRLAVAGTEAFF.

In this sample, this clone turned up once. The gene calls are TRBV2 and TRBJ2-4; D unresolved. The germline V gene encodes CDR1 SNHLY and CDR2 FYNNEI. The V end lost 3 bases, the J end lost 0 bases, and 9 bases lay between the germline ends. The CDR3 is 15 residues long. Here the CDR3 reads CASSETDKAKNIQYF. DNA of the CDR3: TGTGCCAGCAGTGAGACCGACAAAGCCAAAAACATTCAGTACTTC. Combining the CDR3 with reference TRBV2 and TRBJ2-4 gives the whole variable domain EPEVTQTPSHQVTQMGQEVILRCVPISNHLYFYWYRQILGQKVEFLVSFYNNEISEKSEIFDDQFSVERPDGSNFTLKIRSTKLEDSAMYFCASSETDKAKNIQYFGAGTRLSVL.

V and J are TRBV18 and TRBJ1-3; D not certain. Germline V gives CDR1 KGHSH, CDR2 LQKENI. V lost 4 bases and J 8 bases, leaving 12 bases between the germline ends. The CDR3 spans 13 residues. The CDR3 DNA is TGTGCCAGCTCACTCGAAGGCGGCGACACCATATATTTT. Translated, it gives CASSLEGGDTIYF.

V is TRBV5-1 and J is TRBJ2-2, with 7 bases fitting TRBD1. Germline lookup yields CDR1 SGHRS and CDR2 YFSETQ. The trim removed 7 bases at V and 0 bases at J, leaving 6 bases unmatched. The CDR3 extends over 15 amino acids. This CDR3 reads CASGPGQSNTGELFF. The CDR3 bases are TGCGCCAGCGGACCGGGACAGTCGAACACCGGGGAGCTGTTTTTT.

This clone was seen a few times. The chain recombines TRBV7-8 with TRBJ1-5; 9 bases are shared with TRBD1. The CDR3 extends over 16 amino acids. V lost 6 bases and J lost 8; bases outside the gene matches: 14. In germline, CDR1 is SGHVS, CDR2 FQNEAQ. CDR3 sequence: CASSPRGTGYQEPQHF. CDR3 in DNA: TGTGCCAGCAGTCCCCGGGGGACAGGGTATCAGGAGCCCCAGCATTTT.

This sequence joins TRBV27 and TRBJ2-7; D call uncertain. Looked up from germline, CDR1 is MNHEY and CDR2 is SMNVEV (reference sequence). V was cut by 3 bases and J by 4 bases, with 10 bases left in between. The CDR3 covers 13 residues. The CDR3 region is CASSLSRGYEQYV. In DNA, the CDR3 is TGTGCCAGCAGTTTGAGCAGAGGATACGAGCAGTACGTC.

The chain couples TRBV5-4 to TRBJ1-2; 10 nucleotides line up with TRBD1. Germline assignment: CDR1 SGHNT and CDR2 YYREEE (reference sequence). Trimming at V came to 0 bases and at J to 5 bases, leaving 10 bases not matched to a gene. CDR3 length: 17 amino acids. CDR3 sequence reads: CASSLEGQGPSIYGYTF. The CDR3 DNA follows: TGTGCCAGCAGCTTGGAGGGACAGGGGCCTTCAATTTATGGCTACACCTTC.

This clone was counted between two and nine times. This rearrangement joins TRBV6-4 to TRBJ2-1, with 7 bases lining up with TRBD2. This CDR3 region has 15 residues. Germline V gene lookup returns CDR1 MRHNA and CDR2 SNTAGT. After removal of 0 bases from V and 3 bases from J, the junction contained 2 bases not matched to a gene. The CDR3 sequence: CASSDSTGGYNEQFF. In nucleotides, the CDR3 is TGTGCCAGCAGTGACTCGACGGGGGGCTACAATGAGCAGTTCTTC.

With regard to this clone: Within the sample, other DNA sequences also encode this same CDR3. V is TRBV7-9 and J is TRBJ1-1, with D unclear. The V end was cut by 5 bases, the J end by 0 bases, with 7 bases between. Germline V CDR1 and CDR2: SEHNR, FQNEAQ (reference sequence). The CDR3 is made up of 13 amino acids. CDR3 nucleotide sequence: TGTGCCAGCAGCCCCCGGGTGAACACTGAAGCTTTCTTT. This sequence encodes CASSPRVNTEAFF.

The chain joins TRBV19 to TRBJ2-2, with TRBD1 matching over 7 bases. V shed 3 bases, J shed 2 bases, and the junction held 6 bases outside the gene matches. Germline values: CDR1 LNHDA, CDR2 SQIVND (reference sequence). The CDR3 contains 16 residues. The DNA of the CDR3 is TGTGCCAGTAGTATTGCCGGGACAGACAACACCGGGGAGCTGTTTTTT. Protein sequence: CASSIAGTDNTGELFF.